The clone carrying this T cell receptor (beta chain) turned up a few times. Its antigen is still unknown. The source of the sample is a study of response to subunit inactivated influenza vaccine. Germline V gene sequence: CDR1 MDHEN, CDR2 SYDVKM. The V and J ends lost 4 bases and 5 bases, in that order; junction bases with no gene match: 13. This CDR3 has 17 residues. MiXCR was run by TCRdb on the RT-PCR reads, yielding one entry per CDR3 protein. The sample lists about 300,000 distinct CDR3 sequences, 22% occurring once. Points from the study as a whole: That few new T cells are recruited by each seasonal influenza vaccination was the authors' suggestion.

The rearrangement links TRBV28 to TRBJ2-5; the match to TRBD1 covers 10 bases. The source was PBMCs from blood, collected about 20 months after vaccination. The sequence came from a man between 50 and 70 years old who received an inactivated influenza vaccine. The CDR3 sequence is CASSSKLPGQGLETQYF. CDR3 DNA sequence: TGTGCCAGCAGTTCCAAACTCCCGGGACAGGGGTTGGAGACCCAGTACTTC. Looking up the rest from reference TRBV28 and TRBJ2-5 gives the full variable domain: DVKVTQSSRYLVKRTGEKVFLECVQDMDHENMFWYRQDPGLGLRLIYFSYDVKMKEKGDIPEGYSVSREKKERFSLILESASTNQTSMYLCASSSKLPGQGLETQYFGPGTRLLVL.